This TCR beta chain was documented in a study of glioma-infiltrating T cells. Only one count was recorded for this clonotype. The antigen remains unidentified. A much bigger clone sits one base away, suggesting this may be a read error. CDR1 is SGHTA, CDR2 FQGNSA, per germline. The CDR3 has 14 amino acids. Using RNA template, CDR3s of TCR alpha and beta were amplified with iRepertoire arm-PCR. One-step reverse transcription and amplification started from approximately 100-400 ng of tissue mRNA or PBMC total RNA. Each CDR3 protein is one row after TCRdb ran MiXCR on the multiplex PCR reads. The sample consists of over 90,000 distinct CDR3 sequences, under 30% of them appearing once. Whole-study findings and limits: Above-expected tissue-blood divergence occurred in all gliomas, most in low-grade ones. Very few CDR3 sequences were shared between tissue and blood.

Sequencing was carried out using glioma tissue, nonneoplastic brain tissue, or PBMCs (not recorded which). The genes are TRBV7-2 and TRBJ2-5, with 8 bases matching TRBD2. The source is a human donor with low-grade glioma or glioblastoma, undergoing nonglioma brain surgery, or in good health (not recorded which). CDR3 residues: CASSPGGATETRYF. CDR3 sequence (DNA): TGTGCCAGCAGTCCCGGGGGGGCAACGGAGACCCGGTACTTC.